The clone carrying this T cell receptor beta chain has just a few counts. Its specificity is not known. This sample is part of a study of identical twins. Study-level points and caveats: Fewer insertions were carried by abundant cord blood beta clonotypes, but none was seen in memory repertoires.

TCRdb fed the 5' RACE reads into MiXCR, producing one record per CDR3 protein. The sample shows 500,000 to 700,000 distinct CDR3 sequences, about 7% of them seen only once. The CDR3 consists of 17 residues. From germline, CDR1 is MNHNS and CDR2 SASEGT. With 5 bases removed from V and 0 bases from J, the gap between germline ends came to 14 bases. These data also formed part of another study, on yellow fever vaccine responses in identical twins.

Specimen: PBMCs. The TCR comes from a woman younger than 35 in good health. This chain connects TRBV6-1 to TRBJ2-6, with TRBD2 as a possible D gene (5 bases). The CDR3 here is CASSPTPRGSGANVLTF. The CDR3 DNA reads as TGTGCCAGCAGTCCTACCCCCCGGGGCTCTGGGGCCAACGTCCTGACTTTC.